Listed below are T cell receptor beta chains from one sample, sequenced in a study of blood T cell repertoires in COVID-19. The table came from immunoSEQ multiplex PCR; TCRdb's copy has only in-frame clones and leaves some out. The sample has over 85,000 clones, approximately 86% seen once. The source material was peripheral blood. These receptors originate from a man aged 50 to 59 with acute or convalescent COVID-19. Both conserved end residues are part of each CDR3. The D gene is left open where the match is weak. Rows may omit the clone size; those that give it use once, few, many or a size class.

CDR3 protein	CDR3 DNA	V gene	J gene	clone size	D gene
CASSTGQGPTYEQYF	TGTGCCAGCAGCACCGGACAGGGACCAACCTACGAGCAGTACTTC	TRBV7-9	TRBJ2-7	.	TRBD1
CASSLDVVGTGQETQYF	TGTGCCAGCAGCTTAGATGTCGTCGGGACTGGACAAGAGACCCAGTACTTC	TRBV7-2	TRBJ2-5	once	.
CASSLALDRGNEQFF	TGCGCCAGCAGCTTGGCCTTGGACAGGGGAAATGAGCAGTTCTTC	TRBV5-1	TRBJ2-1	.	TRBD1
CASSFGQVNTEAFF	TGCGCCAGCAGCTTCGGACAGGTGAACACTGAAGCTTTCTTT	TRBV4-3	TRBJ1-1	once	TRBD1
CAISGTSGPQLF	TGTGCCATCAGTGGTACTAGCGGACCCCAGCTCTTC	TRBV10-3	TRBJ2-1	once	TRBD2
CASSPKVAGGNEQFF	TGTGCCAGCAGCCCTAAGGTAGCGGGGGGGAATGAGCAGTTCTTC	TRBV3-1/TRBV3-2	TRBJ2-1	.	TRBD2
CASSPTSGGSLGGYTF	TGTGCCAGCTCACCAACGAGCGGGGGAAGTTTGGGTGGCTACACCTTC	TRBV18	TRBJ1-2	once	.
CASSLGPGSYEQYF	TGTGCCAGCAGCTTAGGGCCAGGGTCCTACGAGCAGTACTTC	TRBV7-9	TRBJ2-7	.	.
CASSFGSGAGELFF	TGTGCCAGCAGTTTCGGATCAGGGGCGGGGGAGCTGTTTTTT	TRBV27	TRBJ2-2	.	.
CASSYWDSDNEQFF	TGTGCCAGCAGTTACTGGGACAGTGACAATGAGCAGTTCTTC	TRBV6-5	TRBJ2-1	.	TRBD1
CASSLLPGLAYEQYF	TGCGCCAGCAGCTTACTGCCGGGACTAGCTTACGAGCAGTACTTC	TRBV5-1	TRBJ2-7	.	TRBD2
CASSQGTGNIYGYTF	TGTGCCAGTAGCCAGGGGACAGGGAACATCTATGGCTACACCTTC	TRBV19	TRBJ1-2	.	TRBD1
CASSLELVGTGGTDTQYF	TGCGCCAGCAGCTTGGAACTGGTTGGGACAGGGGGCACAGATACGCAGTATTTT	TRBV5-1	TRBJ2-3	.	TRBD1
CASSESRGTEAFF	TGTGCCAGCAGTGAATCCCGGGGTACTGAAGCTTTCTTT	TRBV2	TRBJ1-1	.	.
CASKGRQGLGSGANVLTF	TGCGCCAGCAAAGGAAGACAGGGATTGGGCTCTGGGGCCAACGTCCTGACTTTC	TRBV10-1	TRBJ2-6	.	TRBD1
CASSPAENYNEQFF	TGTGCCAGCAGCCCGGCGGAGAATTACAATGAGCAGTTCTTC	TRBV7-3	TRBJ2-1	.	.
CASSEYGDKTYEQYF	TGTGCCAGCAGTGAATATGGGGACAAAACCTACGAGCAGTACTTC	TRBV6-1	TRBJ2-7	.	.
CASSPSGTSGTEQYF	TGCGCCAGCAGCCCGTCCGGGACTAGCGGGACCGAGCAGTACTTC	TRBV5-1	TRBJ2-7	once	TRBD2
CASSPGETGELFF	TGTGCCAGCTCACCCGGGGAGACCGGGGAGCTGTTTTTT	TRBV18	TRBJ2-2	.	.
CASSPGTAGEKLFF	TGTGCCAGCTCACCAGGGACAGCAGGGGAAAAACTGTTTTTT	TRBV18	TRBJ1-4	.	TRBD1
CASSFQGAYEQFF	TGTGCCAGCAGCTTCCAGGGGGCGTATGAGCAGTTCTTC	TRBV7-2	TRBJ2-1	.	TRBD1
CASSLLNSPLHF	TGTGCCAGCAGTCTACTGAATTCACCCCTCCACTTT	TRBV28	TRBJ1-6	.	.
CASSPQGETQYF	TGTGCCAGCAGCCCCCAGGGGGAGACCCAGTACTTC	TRBV3-1/TRBV3-2	TRBJ2-5	.	.
CASSLAAGPNEKLFF	TGTGCCAGCAGCTTAGCGGCAGGGCCAAATGAAAAACTGTTTTTT	TRBV11-1	TRBJ1-4	.	.
CASSQICRILAKNIQYF	TGCGCCAGCAGTCAAATTTGTAGAATACTAGCCAAAAACATTCAGTACTTC	TRBV23-1	TRBJ2-4	.	.
CASSTLAGMGTDTQYF	TGTGCCAGCAGCACCCTAGCGGGGATGGGCACAGATACGCAGTATTTT	TRBV5-5	TRBJ2-3	.	TRBD2
CASSVADNYGYTF	TGTGCCAGCAGCGTGGCAGATAACTATGGCTACACCTTC	TRBV9	TRBJ1-2	.	.
CAWSLQGLGYTF	TGTGCCTGGAGTTTACAGGGCCTTGGCTACACCTTC	TRBV30	TRBJ1-2	.	.
CASSSGGNSPLHF	TGTGCCAGCAGTAGCGGGGGAAATTCACCCCTCCACTTT	TRBV6-4	TRBJ1-6	few	.
CASSFRGQGAPYEQYF	TGTGCCAGCAGTTTTAGAGGACAGGGGGCCCCCTACGAGCAGTACTTC	TRBV28	TRBJ2-7	.	TRBD1
CASSTRLQETQYF	TGTGCCAGTAGTACTAGGCTTCAAGAGACCCAGTACTTC	TRBV19	TRBJ2-5	.	.
CASSTRTGRQETQYF	TGTGCCAGCAGCACCCGGACAGGGAGGCAAGAGACCCAGTACTTC	TRBV5-4	TRBJ2-5	.	TRBD1
CASSLWGTSGSEQYF	TGTGCCAGCAGCTTATGGGGGACTAGCGGGAGCGAGCAGTACTTC	TRBV7-6	TRBJ2-7	.	TRBD2
CASSLRGGADTQYF	TGTGCCAGCAGCCTCCGCGGGGGAGCGGATACGCAGTATTTT	TRBV6-2/TRBV6-3	TRBJ2-3	.	TRBD2
CASSLARRGSYEQYF	TGTGCCAGCAGCTTAGCCCGGCGGGGGTCCTACGAGCAGTACTTC	TRBV7-6	TRBJ2-7	.	TRBD2
CASSFDYSDTQYF	TGTGCCAGCAGCTTCGACTACTCAGATACGCAGTATTTT	TRBV5-4	TRBJ2-3	.	.
CASSFFTGTGEGGLYEQYF	TGTGCCAGCAGTTTTTTCACCGGGACAGGGGAAGGCGGCCTCTACGAGCAGTACTTC	TRBV27	TRBJ2-7	.	TRBD1
CASSPIRGATSYEQYF	TGTGCCAGCTCACCAATTCGGGGGGCAACCTCCTACGAGCAGTACTTC	TRBV18	TRBJ2-7	.	.
CASSFTGSGYKEDTQYF	TGTGCCAGCAGTTTCACAGGGTCCGGCTATAAAGAAGATACGCAGTATTTT	TRBV27	TRBJ2-3	.	.
CASSSQAVSGEQYF	TGTGCCAGCAGTTCGCAAGCCGTCTCAGGCGAGCAGTACTTC	TRBV27	TRBJ2-7	.	.
CASSRRDFYEQYF	TGTGCCAGCAGCCGGAGGGACTTCTACGAGCAGTACTTC	TRBV28	TRBJ2-7	once	.
CASRPRGDLSYEQYF	TGTGCCAGCAGACCCCGGGGGGACCTATCCTACGAGCAGTACTTC	TRBV6-5	TRBJ2-7	.	TRBD2
CASHNPAADTQYF	TGTGCCAGCCACAATCCCGCGGCAGATACGCAGTATTTT	TRBV7-2	TRBJ2-3	.	.
CASPAGSSYNSPLHF	TGTGCCAGCCCCGCAGGATCCTCCTATAATTCACCCCTCCACTTT	TRBV6-5	TRBJ1-6	.	.
CASSPRGGTGEQYF	TGTGCCAGCTCACCACGAGGAGGGACGGGCGAGCAGTACTTC	TRBV18	TRBJ2-7	.	.
CASSPMVDRRGTTQYF	TGTGCCAGCAGCCCTATGGTCGACAGGAGAGGGACGACCCAGTACTTC	TRBV14	TRBJ2-5	.	.
CASSQVTEAFF	TGTGCCAGCAGTCAGGTCACTGAAGCTTTCTTT	TRBV25-1	TRBJ1-1	.	.
CASSLGQGKGYGYTF	TGTGCCAGCAGCTTAGGGCAGGGCAAAGGCTATGGCTACACCTTC	TRBV7-2	TRBJ1-2	.	.
CASSLGAGAGTDTQYF	TGTGCCAGCAGCTTAGGGGCAGGGGCAGGCACAGATACGCAGTATTTT	TRBV7-9	TRBJ2-3	.	.
CASSRPGTGRGGQETQYF	TGTGCCAGCAGCCGTCCCGGGACAGGGAGGGGGGGTCAAGAGACCCAGTACTTC	TRBV5-6	TRBJ2-5	.	TRBD1
CASCSGTGGGQETQYF	TGTGCCAGCTGTTCCGGGACAGGGGGCGGGCAAGAGACCCAGTACTTC	TRBV2	TRBJ2-5	.	TRBD1
CASSLAGTNTGELFF	TGTGCCAGCAGCTTGGCAGGGACGAACACCGGGGAGCTGTTTTTT	TRBV5-5	TRBJ2-2	.	.
CASSLGGRMYNEQFF	TGTGCCAGCAGCTTAGGTGGGAGGATGTACAATGAGCAGTTCTTC	TRBV7-9	TRBJ2-1	.	.
CASSIVTALGEKLFF	TGTGCCAGTAGTATAGTTACAGCATTGGGTGAAAAACTGTTTTTT	TRBV19	TRBJ1-4	.	.
CASSSRLAGGRETQYF	TGTGCCAGCAGTAGCAGACTAGCGGGGGGGCGAGAGACCCAGTACTTC	TRBV27	TRBJ2-5	.	TRBD2